These 25 T cell receptor beta chains share one sample of origin, sequenced in a study of blood T cell repertoires in COVID-19. Profiling relied on immunoSEQ multiplex PCR, and the TCRdb table lists in-frame clones only, not all of them. The profile shows about 440,000 clones, 70% to 90% of them singletons. Material: PBMCs or T cells enriched from blood (not recorded which). These receptors all come from a woman between 18 and 29 years old with acute COVID-19.

With regard to this clone: One end of the junction is discordant with germline, which a read error may explain. The chain uses TRBV6-5 and TRBJ1-2; no definite D call. The CDR3 extends over 14 amino acids. Germline CDR1 and CDR2: MNHEY and SVGAGI. The CDR3 region has the DNA TGTGCCAGCAGTGACTCACCGGGATTTTATGGCTACACCTTC. Translating gives CASSDSPGFYGYTF.

This clone was seen once. The V call is TRBV9, the J call TRBJ2-2; TRBD2 agrees at 8 bases. This CDR3 is 15 amino acids long. Germline trimming cut 6 bases from V and 3 bases from J; bases unmatched to any gene: 7. The germline gives CDR1 SGDLS, CDR2 YYNGEE. This CDR3 is CASTTSGGHTGELFF. Written as DNA, the CDR3 is TGTGCCAGCACGACTTCGGGGGGGCACACCGGGGAGCTGTTTTTT.

The chain employs TRBV12-3 or TRBV12-4 and TRBJ2-3, with D possibly matching TRBD2 (6 bases). CDR3 length: 13 amino acids. V lost 3 bases and J 3 bases, leaving 7 bases between the germline ends. The chain's CDR3 is CASSFRGTDTQYF. The CDR3 DNA reads as TGTGCCAGCAGTTTTCGGGGGACAGATACGCAGTATTTT.

This chain links TRBV6-1 with TRBJ2-7; 9 nucleotides agree with TRBD2. The CDR3 contains 19 residues. Per germline, CDR1 MNHNS and CDR2 SASEGT. Trimming removed 2 bases from V and 0 bases from J; junction bases left unmatched: 14. This CDR3 is CASSEREVGLAGISYEQYF. The CDR3 nucleotides read TGTGCCAGCAGTGAAAGGGAGGTAGGTCTAGCGGGAATCTCCTACGAGCAGTACTTC.

The chain uses TRBV6-2 or TRBV6-3 and TRBJ2-3; D is possibly TRBD2 (6 bases). V lost 5 bases to trimming and J lost 9 bases, with 15 bases between them. The CDR3 totals 13 residues. CDR1 is MNHEY, CDR2 SVGEGT, per germline. The CDR3 DNA follows: TGTGCCAGCAGTGGAGGGGTCCCGTACACGCAGTATTTT. Amino acids: CASSGGVPYTQYF.

The rearrangement links TRBV4-1 to TRBJ1-2, with a weak D call TRBD1 (5 bases). The V and J ends lost 2 bases and 0 bases respectively, with 13 bases between them. Germline lookup yields CDR1 MGHRA and CDR2 YSYEKL. This CDR3 has 16 amino acids. The CDR3 spells CASSQRGSGTNYGYTF. The CDR3 nucleotides are TGCGCCAGCAGCCAAAGGGGATCCGGTACTAACTATGGCTACACCTTC.

The rearrangement joins TRBV11-3 to TRBJ2-5, with 8 bases lining up with TRBD1. Trimming removed 4 bases from V and 5 bases from J; junction bases left unmatched: 6. The CDR3 has 14 residues. Germline lookup yields CDR1 SGHNT and CDR2 YENEEA. CDR3 sequence reads: CASSSRGRLETQYF. Here the CDR3 DNA reads TGTGCCAGCAGCTCCAGGGGGCGCTTGGAGACCCAGTACTTC.

This clone showed up just once. The V gene is TRBV7-3, the J gene TRBJ1-2; 9 positions match TRBD1. The germline V gene has CDR1 SGHTA and CDR2 FQGTGA. CDR3 length: 13 residues. After removal of 8 bases from V and 6 bases from J, the junction contained 7 bases not matched to a gene. As DNA, the CDR3 is TGTGCCAGCTCCCGACAGGGGGATGATGGCTACACCTTC. Translation: CASSRQGDDGYTF.

This chain joins TRBV21-1 and TRBJ1-1; the table's D call, TRBD1, was not checked against the DNA. TRBV21-1 is annotated as a pseudogene. This CDR3 comprises 16 residues. The CDR3 sequence: CASSKSAGTTYTEAFF. The CDR3 DNA follows: TGTGCCAGCAGCAAAAGCGCCGGGACAACATACACTGAAGCTTTCTTT.

This chain uses TRBV4-3 with TRBJ2-3, with 10 bases lining up with TRBD2. V was clipped by 1 base and J by 4 bases; unmatched bases: 5. The germline V gene has CDR1 LGHNA and CDR2 YSLEER. The CDR3 spans 16 residues. This CDR3 reads CASSQGASGSPDTQYF. The CDR3 DNA is TGCGCCAGCAGCCAAGGGGCTAGCGGGAGCCCAGATACGCAGTATTTT.

The chain links TRBV18 to TRBJ1-1; D ambiguous. CDR3 size: 16 residues. Germline V CDR1 and CDR2: KGHSH, LQKENI. V was shortened by 4 bases and J by 4 bases, with 19 bases between the two germline ends. The CDR3 protein is CASSQSREFEGTEAFF. CDR3 DNA sequence: TGTGCCAGCTCACAAAGCCGGGAGTTTGAGGGCACTGAAGCTTTCTTT.

The J gene is TRBJ2-7, the V gene TRBV19; 10 bases line up with TRBD2. The CDR3 consists of 14 residues. V trimming: 4 bases; J trimming: 3 bases; junction bases outside the gene matches: 3. The germline V gene encodes CDR1 LNHDA and CDR2 SQIVND (reference sequence). CDR3: CASSTGLAVYEQYF. CDR3 in DNA: TGTGCCAGTAGTACCGGACTAGCGGTCTACGAGCAGTACTTC. Looking up the rest from reference TRBV19 and TRBJ2-7 gives the full variable domain: DGGITQSPKYLFRKEGQNVTLSCEQNLNHDAMYWYRQDPGQGLRLIYYSQIVNDFQKGDIAEGYSVSREKKESFPLTVTSAQKNPTAFYLCASSTGLAVYEQYFGPGTRLTVT.

This chain links TRBV5-1 with TRBJ1-2, with D unclear. With 7 bases removed from V and 7 bases from J, the gap between germline ends came to 26 bases. This CDR3 is 16 amino acids long. The germline V gene has CDR1 SGHRS and CDR2 YFSETQ. As DNA, the CDR3 is TGCGCCAGCCGAATTGGGTTCCCAAAGGAGACTACTGGCTACACCTTC. This gives the protein CASRIGFPKETTGYTF.

This chain joins TRBV3-1 (or the pseudogene TRBV3-2) and TRBJ1-1, with 8 nucleotides matching TRBD1. Germline lookup yields CDR1 LGHDT and CDR2 YNNKEL (reference sequence). The CDR3 covers 13 residues. With V trimmed by 7 bases and J by 5 bases, 6 bases remained unmatched. CDR3 in DNA: TGTGCCAGCAAGGGACAGGTTATGACTGAAGCTTTCTTT. Residues: CASKGQVMTEAFF.

The chain employs TRBV28 and TRBJ2-7; 9 nucleotides agree with TRBD2. The V gene end was trimmed by 5 bases and the J gene end by 1 base; junction bases not matched to a gene: 3. The germline V gene has CDR1 MDHEN and CDR2 SYDVKM. This CDR3 spans 14 amino acids. The CDR3 here is CASSIAGVSYEQYF. The CDR3 DNA sequence: TGTGCCAGCAGTATAGCGGGAGTATCCTACGAGCAGTACTTC.

The V and J genes are TRBV2 and TRBJ1-1; D is possibly TRBD1 (6 bases). The ends were cut back, 11 bases at V and 1 base at J, with 14 bases in the middle. The germline V gene has CDR1 SNHLY and CDR2 FYNNEI. The CDR3 length is 13 residues. The CDR3 DNA sequence: TGTGCCTCAACCAAGGGGGAGAACACTGAAGCTTTCTTT. Translating it yields CASTKGENTEAFF. The whole variable domain, filled in from reference TRBV2 and TRBJ1-1, reads EPEVTQTPSHQVTQMGQEVILRCVPISNHLYFYWYRQILGQKVEFLVSFYNNEISEKSEIFDDQFSVERPDGSNFTLKIRSTKLEDSAMYFCASTKGENTEAFFGQGTRLTVV.

The chain has TRBV6-4 and TRBJ2-2; TRBD2 agrees at 9 bases. The germline V gene has CDR1 MRHNA and CDR2 SNTAGT. This CDR3 has 17 residues. The junction had 17 bases not matched to a gene; V was cut back by 8 bases and J by 7 bases. CDR3 in amino acids: CASGSSGSGRSHGELFF. CDR3 in DNA: TGTGCCAGCGGGTCCTCTGGTAGCGGGAGATCTCACGGGGAGCTGTTTTTT.

V and J are TRBV7-8 and TRBJ1-2, with 8 nucleotides matching TRBD1. Trimming took 0 bases from V and 2 from J; bases not matched to a gene: 5. Per germline, CDR1 SGHVS and CDR2 FQNEAQ. The CDR3 covers 16 residues. The CDR3, as DNA: TGTGCCAGCAGCTTAGCAGGACAGGGTTACAACTATGGCTACACCTTC. This gives the protein CASSLAGQGYNYGYTF.

The V call is TRBV2, the J call TRBJ1-2; 7 nucleotides align to TRBD1. The length of the CDR3 is 13 residues. Trimming removed 4 bases from V and 3 bases from J; junction bases left unmatched: 2. Germline lookup yields CDR1 SNHLY and CDR2 FYNNEI. CDR3 bases: TGTGCCAGCAGTGCACAGGGGCACTATGGCTACACCTTC. Translation: CASSAQGHYGYTF.

This rearrangement joins TRBV5-3 to TRBJ2-7; tentatively, D is TRBD2 (5 bases). TRBV5-3 is an open reading frame, and its role is uncertain. Deletions cut 3 bases from V and 2 bases from J, with 9 bases between. The CDR3 totals 13 residues. CDR3 sequence (DNA): TGTGCCAGAAGCTCTAAGCGGACCTACGAGCAGTACTTC. Protein: CARSSKRTYEQYF.

V gene TRBV4-1 combines with J gene TRBJ2-7; 11 nucleotides match TRBD2. V was clipped by 0 bases and J by 5 bases; unmatched bases: 6. The germline V gene encodes CDR1 MGHRA and CDR2 YSYEKL. The CDR3 runs to 16 residues. CDR3: CASSQELAGAWNEQYF. CDR3 DNA sequence: TGCGCCAGCAGCCAAGAACTAGCGGGAGCCTGGAACGAGCAGTACTTC.

The chain combines TRBV4-2 with TRBJ2-3; unclear D gene. Germline V gene lookup returns CDR1 LGHNA and CDR2 YNFKEQ. The V end was cut by 1 base, the J end by 5 bases, with 7 bases between. CDR3 length: 13 residues. As DNA, the CDR3 is TGTGCCAGCAGCCAAGGAGAGGTAGATACGCAGTATTTT. Its translation is CASSQGEVDTQYF.

The chain uses TRBV3-1 (or the pseudogene TRBV3-2) and TRBJ1-3; possibly TRBD1 for D (6 bases). Looked up from germline, CDR1 is LGHDT and CDR2 is YNNKEL (reference sequence). V dropped 1 base and J dropped 1 base, with 11 bases sitting between them. The CDR3 sequence is 16 residues long. The CDR3 DNA reads as TGTGCCAGCAGCCAAGCCACAGGGTGGTCTGGAAACACCATATATTTT. This translates into CASSQATGWSGNTIYF.

The chain has TRBV29-1 and TRBJ2-5, with 7 bases identical to TRBD1. The CDR3 contains 15 residues. V lost 1 base, J lost 7 bases, and 12 bases stayed unmatched. CDR1 and CDR2 (germline): SQVTM, ANQGSEA. The CDR3 DNA sequence: TGCAGCGTTGAAGTAGGGACAGCCCGGGTGAGGACCCAGTACTTC. It translates to CSVEVGTARVRTQYF. The whole variable domain, remainder taken from reference TRBV29-1 and TRBJ2-5, is SAVISQKPSRDICQRGTSLTIQCQVDSQVTMMFWYRQQPGQSLTLIATANQGSEATYESGFVIDKFPISRPNLTFSTLTVSNMSPEDSSIYLCSVEVGTARVRTQYFGPGTRLLVL.

This clone was observed a single time. This chain links TRBV27 with TRBJ1-2; D gene unclear. With 5 bases removed from V and 4 bases from J, the gap between germline ends came to 23 bases. Per the germline V gene, CDR1 is MNHEY and CDR2 is SMNVEV (reference sequence). The CDR3 contains 17 residues. The CDR3, as DNA: TGTGCCAGCAGTCCCCTCGGCCCGGCCCAAACTATCTATGGCTACACCTTC. Amino acids: CASSPLGPAQTIYGYTF.